This T cell receptor beta chain comes out of a study of CD8+ T cells in alopecia areata. Study background: Treatment comprised oral tofacitinib, 5 to 10 mg twice daily, in treated patients. Tofacitinib ran 6 to 18 months, followed by 6 months off drug. Points from the study as a whole: The study found higher clonality in lesional than normal scalp, especially in alopecia totalis/universalis.

As to treatment: oral pan-JAK inhibitor, 5-10 mg twice daily. It was cDNA, reverse transcribed from extracted RNA, that served as the sequencing template. Using immunoSEQ multiplex PCR, the repertoire was profiled, and TCRdb retains in-frame clones only, with some absent. The sample has about 210,000 clones, approximately 72% seen once; the top ten hold more than 0.95%. Remarks on this clone: Its specificity is not known.

This CDR3 spans 13 amino acids. The V end lost 5 bases, the J end lost 4 bases, and 11 bases lay between the germline ends. Germline V gene sequence: CDR1 MDHEN, CDR2 SYDVKM. The material sequenced was CD4+ T cells sorted from blood, taken at week 44, from a patient treated with tofacitinib. This clonotype originated in a human donor with alopecia areata. The V gene is TRBV28, the J gene TRBJ2-5, with TRBD1 as a possible D gene (6 bases). CDR3 DNA sequence: TGTGCCAGCAGTCCCGGGACACTAGAGACCCAGTACTTC. Its translation: CASSPGTLETQYF.